The following is a TCR beta chain sequence with its context. Its target is not known. CDR3 size: 14 residues. Trimming took off 5 bases at V and 5 bases at J, with 14 bases between the two ends. Germline assignment: CDR1 SEHNR and CDR2 FQNEAQ (reference sequence). This entry is derived from a study of cytomegalovirus exposure and HLA in healthy donors. In the PCR, 60 Vbeta and 13 Jbeta primers were used. Methods used by the authors: Per a later analysis, the number of unique TCR beta chains was approximately 80 million, of which roughly 11 million were shared. Only in-frame clones appear in the TCRdb table, and some are missing; sequencing was by immunoSEQ multiplex PCR. Clone size and the V and J calls come from that table; the DNA yielded D and trimming. The sample has 95,000 to 150,000 clones, roughly 60% seen once. Overall study results and limits: Among TCR beta chains, those listed as cytomegalovirus-associated numbered about 150. Earlier analysis yielded a pattern in which most TCR beta V segments were productive about 90% or about 30% of the time.

Sample: PBMCs. This TCR came from a middle-aged man in good health and CMV-seropositive. The chain recombines TRBV7-9 with TRBJ2-3; the D is unclear. CDR3 DNA: TGTGCCAGCAGCGAGGCGCAGCTTCAAGATACGCAGTATTTT. Amino acid sequence: CASSEAQLQDTQYF.